A selection of T cell receptor beta chains follows, all from one sample in a study of T-cell memory formation after mild COVID-19. TCRdb re-called the 5' RACE reads through MiXCR, storing one row per CDR3 protein. The sample records about 200,000 distinct CDR3 sequences, under 20% being singletons. What was sequenced was PBMCs or a T cell subset sorted from them (not recorded which). The receptors shown here come from an adult woman who had mild COVID-19 (a few samples of this study predate the infection). Cell type and time point are not known. Both conserved end residues are part of each CDR3. Each record gives: CDR3 protein, CDR3 DNA, clone size, J gene, D gene, V gene. The D gene is left open where the match is weak. Size is omitted from some rows. Given values are once, few, many or a class for expanded clones.

CASSPPGSSRETQYF	TGTGCCAGCTCACCACCCGGCTCAAGCCGAGAGACCCAGTACTTC	few	TRBJ2-5	.	TRBV18
CASSQGTLEQYF	TGTGCCAGCAGTCAAGGGACTCTCGAGCAGTACTTC	few	TRBJ2-7	.	TRBV6-2/TRBV6-3
CATGLAELSEQYF	TGTGCCACCGGACTAGCGGAACTCTCCGAGCAGTACTTC	few	TRBJ2-7	TRBD2	TRBV10-3
CASSLEAQPYEQYF	TGCGCCAGCAGCTTGGAGGCACAGCCCTACGAGCAGTACTTC	few	TRBJ2-7	.	TRBV5-1
CASSLEQEYNEQFF	TGCGCCAGCAGCTTGGAACAGGAGTACAATGAGCAGTTCTTC	.	TRBJ2-1	.	TRBV5-1
CASGTSGRALQFF	TGTGCCAGCGGGACTAGCGGGAGGGCCCTCCAGTTCTTC	.	TRBJ2-1	TRBD2	TRBV6-2/TRBV6-3
CATSGQDGRGPYNEQFF	TGTGCCACCAGTGGTCAGGATGGGAGGGGTCCCTACAATGAGCAGTTCTTC	.	TRBJ2-1	TRBD2	TRBV24-1
CASSYSQEYTQYF	TGTGCCAGCAGTTACTCTCAGGAATATACGCAGTATTTT	few	TRBJ2-3	.	TRBV6-6
CASSVVGSGRAGEQFF	TGTGCCAGCAGCGTAGTGGGTAGCGGGAGGGCCGGTGAGCAGTTCTTC	few	TRBJ2-1	TRBD2	TRBV9
CASSQSEGRTARETQYF	TGCGCCAGCAGTCAATCGGAGGGGAGGACGGCTCGGGAGACCCAGTACTTC	few	TRBJ2-5	.	TRBV23-1
CSVRAVGGNEQFF	TGCAGCGTTAGGGCCGTGGGGGGCAATGAGCAGTTCTTC	few	TRBJ2-1	.	TRBV29-1
CASSRGGTSSYEQYF	TGTGCCAGCAGCCGTGGGGGAACAAGCTCCTACGAGCAGTACTTC	few	TRBJ2-7	.	TRBV3-1
CASSPAINEQFF	TGCGCCAGCAGCCCGGCCATCAATGAGCAGTTCTTC	many	TRBJ2-1	.	TRBV5-1
CASSTGGGSSYEQYF	TGTGCCAGCAGTACCGGTGGTGGGAGCTCCTACGAGCAGTACTTC	few	TRBJ2-7	.	TRBV7-9
CASSLAKSTDTQYF	TGTGCCAGCAGTTTAGCGAAAAGCACAGATACGCAGTATTTT	.	TRBJ2-3	.	TRBV12-3/TRBV12-4
CSAPKGGRASYNEQFF	TGCAGTGCTCCAAAAGGGGGGAGGGCCTCGTACAATGAGCAGTTCTTC	.	TRBJ2-1	.	TRBV20-1
CASRPGAGELFF	TGTGCCAGCAGACCGGGGGCCGGGGAGCTGTTTTTT	.	TRBJ2-2	.	TRBV5-5
CASSLNMPWEEAF	TGTGCCAGCAGCCTGAACATGCCCTGGGAAGAGGCCTTT	.	TRBJ1-1	.	TRBV5-6
CASRIGRGQQGYTF	TGTGCCAGCAGGATAGGGAGGGGGCAGCAAGGCTACACCTTC	few	TRBJ1-2	TRBD1	TRBV12-3/TRBV12-4
CASSPRDSLNTEAFF	TGTGCCAGCAGCCCCCGGGACAGCTTGAACACTGAAGCTTTCTTT	.	TRBJ1-1	TRBD1	TRBV13
CASSDRGVGNTEAFF	TGTGCCAGCAGTGATAGGGGGGTGGGGAACACTGAAGCTTTCTTT	.	TRBJ1-1	.	TRBV2
CASSPVGDQETQYF	TGTGCCAGCAGTCCCGTGGGGGACCAAGAGACCCAGTACTTC	.	TRBJ2-5	.	TRBV12-3/TRBV12-4
CASSFLQNNEQFF	TGTGCCAGCAGTTTTTTACAGAACAATGAGCAGTTCTTC	few	TRBJ2-1	.	TRBV28
CSGGNGLSYEQYF	TGCAGTGGCGGGAACGGGCTCTCCTACGAGCAGTACTTC	.	TRBJ2-7	.	TRBV20-1
CASSEYRDHTGELFF	TGTGCCAGCAGTGAATACAGGGACCACACCGGGGAGCTGTTTTTT	.	TRBJ2-2	.	TRBV25-1
CATSDGRLEVEQFF	TGTGCCACCAGTGATGGAAGACTAGAGGTTGAGCAGTTCTTC	.	TRBJ2-1	.	TRBV24-1
CASSLEGHTGELFF	TGTGCCAGCAGCTTAGAAGGGCATACCGGGGAGCTGTTTTTT	.	TRBJ2-2	.	TRBV11-2
CASGTGRETQYF	TGTGCCAGCGGCACAGGGAGAGAGACCCAGTACTTC	many	TRBJ2-5	.	TRBV12-3/TRBV12-4
CASSRGRQETQYF	TGTGCCAGCAGCCGGGGACGCCAGGAGACCCAGTACTTC	.	TRBJ2-5	.	TRBV7-2
CASSRAGSYEQYF	TGTGCCAGCAGTAGAGCGGGCTCCTACGAGCAGTACTTC	many	TRBJ2-7	.	TRBV6-5
CASSEQGRITEAFF	TGTGCCAGCAGCGAACAGGGGAGAATCACTGAAGCTTTCTTT	few	TRBJ1-1	TRBD1	TRBV14
CSAPSGDTQYF	TGCAGTGCTCCCAGTGGGGATACGCAGTATTTT	.	TRBJ2-3	.	TRBV20-1
CASSPNGGGPTYEQYF	TGTGCCAGCTCACCGAATGGCGGGGGGCCGACCTACGAGCAGTACTTC	.	TRBJ2-7	TRBD2	TRBV18
CASSHNWLQETQYF	TGTGCCAGCAGCCACAACTGGCTACAAGAGACCCAGTACTTC	.	TRBJ2-5	.	TRBV5-5
CARTLGGGNCEQFF	TGTGCCAGAACCCTCGGGGGGGGAAACTGTGAGCAGTTCTTC	few	TRBJ2-1	TRBD2	TRBV12-3/TRBV12-4
CASSLGPVVEQFF	TGTGCCAGCAGCTTAGGGCCGGTGGTCGAGCAGTTCTTC	few	TRBJ2-1	.	TRBV7-2
CASSKRGVQFF	TGTGCCAGCAGCAAGCGGGGGGTCCAGTTCTTC	.	TRBJ2-1	TRBD2	TRBV6-6
CASSREFAYEQYF	TGTGCCAGCAGCCGGGAGTTTGCCTACGAGCAGTACTTC	few	TRBJ2-7	.	TRBV9
CASSRDRGQLYF	TGTGCCAGCTCACGGGACAGGGGGCAACTGTACTTC	.	TRBJ2-5	TRBD1	TRBV18
CAITAGDEQYF	TGTGCCATCACAGCGGGGGACGAGCAGTACTTC	many	TRBJ2-7	TRBD2	TRBV10-3
CAWGHKIQETQYF	TGTGCCTGGGGGCACAAAATTCAAGAGACCCAGTACTTC	few	TRBJ2-5	.	TRBV30
CASSTSGSSLDEQFF	TGTGCCAGCAGTACCTCGGGTAGCTCGCTCGATGAGCAGTTCTTC	.	TRBJ2-1	.	TRBV27